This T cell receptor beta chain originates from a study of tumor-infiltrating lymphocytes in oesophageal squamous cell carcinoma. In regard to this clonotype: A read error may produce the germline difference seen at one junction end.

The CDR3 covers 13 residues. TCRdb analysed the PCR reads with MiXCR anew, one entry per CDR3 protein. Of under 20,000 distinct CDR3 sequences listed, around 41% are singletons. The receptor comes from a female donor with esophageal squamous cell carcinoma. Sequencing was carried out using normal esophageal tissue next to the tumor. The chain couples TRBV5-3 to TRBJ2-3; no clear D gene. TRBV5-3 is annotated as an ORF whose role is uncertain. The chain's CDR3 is CARSTHITDTQYF. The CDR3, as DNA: TGTGCCAGAAGCACACACATCACAGATACGCAGTACTTT.